These 8 T cell receptor beta chains came from one sample sequenced in a study of T and B cells in COVID-19 patients (dated by TCRdb to the early 2020s). The sequencer was an Illumina MiSeq. Multiplex PCR with BIOMED2 TRB-A/B primer pools was used to amplify TRB rearrangements. Using fastp trimming at Q25 and MiXCR clonotype assembly, TCRdb reanalyzed the public sequencing data and kept in-frame beta chains. Rows are combined by CDR3 protein, so each entry shows the most common genes and DNA. Here the sample has around 25,000 distinct CDR3 sequences; 30% to 35% occur a single time. The biggest ten clones account for 1.5% to 2% of the sample. Genomic DNA extracted from blood was used in amounts of roughly 220-500 ng for amplification of TRB repertoires. Sample: blood. Source of these receptors: a human donor who had recovered from COVID-19.

The V gene is TRBV6-2 or TRBV6-3, the J gene TRBJ2-2; D gene unclear. Trimming pared 6 bases from V and 8 bases from J, leaving 10 bases between. The germline V gene has CDR1 MNHEY and CDR2 SVGEGT. CDR3 length: 12 amino acids. In DNA form, the CDR3 reads TGTGCCAGCAGCGGCATTCAGGGGGAGCTGTTTTTT. Residues: CASSGIQGELFF.

The chain has TRBV6-5 and TRBJ1-4, with D maybe TRBD1 (6 bases). The V and J ends lost 6 bases and 0 bases respectively, with 14 bases between them. Germline values: CDR1 MNHEY, CDR2 SVGAGI. The CDR3 covers 16 residues. In nucleotides, the CDR3 is TGTGCCAGCAGCCCCTGGGGGCGAGCAACTAATGAAAAACTGTTTTTT. This codes for CASSPWGRATNEKLFF.

J is TRBJ2-1 and V is TRBV24-1, with D perhaps TRBD2 (7 bases). Trimming stripped 0 bases from V and 3 bases from J, with 23 bases between. Germline lookup yields CDR1 KGHDR and CDR2 SFDVKD. CDR3 length: 20 amino acids. The DNA for the CDR3 is TGTGCCACCAGTGATTTGCATACGGTACTAACGGGGGGCGGCTACAATGAGCAGTTCTTC. Amino acids: CATSDLHTVLTGGGYNEQFF.

This clonotype has only a few counts. The V and J genes are TRBV6-2 or TRBV6-3 and TRBJ1-1; 7 nucleotides align to TRBD1. V lost 4 bases and J lost 4; bases outside the gene matches: 15. Germline V gene sequence: CDR1 MNHEY, CDR2 SVGEGT. The CDR3 length is 17 residues. The CDR3 DNA reads as TGTGCCAGCAGTTTAGTCAGCACAGGGGCCGTATTCACTGAAGCTTTCTTT. Residues: CASSLVSTGAVFTEAFF.

The chain combines TRBV20-1 with TRBJ2-7; possibly TRBD2 for D (5 bases). Trimming removed 4 bases at V and 3 bases at J, with 13 bases between. The CDR3 contains 13 residues. Germline V gene sequence: CDR1 DFQATT, CDR2 SNEGSKA (reference sequence). The CDR3 coding sequence is TGCAGTGCTATTTCCCCGGGGTTCTACGAGCAGTACTTC. This sequence encodes CSAISPGFYEQYF.

The sample holds a few counts of this clonotype. The CDR3 region has the DNA TGTGCCAGTGAGAAGGAGGGCAATCAGCCCCAGCATTTT. As protein: CASEKEGNQPQHF. The chain is built from TRBV19 and TRBJ1-5; D is ambiguous. The CDR3 spans 13 residues. Germline loops: CDR1 LNHDA, CDR2 SQIVND (reference sequence). Trimming took off 8 bases at V and 2 bases at J, with 10 bases between the two ends. The full variable domain, in which reference TRBV19 and TRBJ1-5 provide the parts outside the CDR3, is DGGITQSPKYLFRKEGQNVTLSCEQNLNHDAMYWYRQDPGQGLRLIYYSQIVNDFQKGDIAEGYSVSREKKESFPLTVTSAQKNPTAFYLCASEKEGNQPQHFGDGTRLSIL.

The chain recombines TRBV7-2 with TRBJ2-3; 7 nucleotides match TRBD2. In germline, CDR1 is SGHTA, CDR2 FQGNSA. CDR3 size: 18 residues. The V and J ends lost 1 base and 0 bases, in that order; junction bases with no gene match: 10. CDR3 loop: CASSLVASGDFSTDTQYF. The CDR3 region has the DNA TGTGCCAGCAGCTTAGTAGCCAGCGGGGATTTTAGCACAGATACGCAGTATTTT.

This clonotype turned up a few times. The chain couples TRBV6-2 or TRBV6-3 to TRBJ1-5; D is unresolved. This CDR3 spans 16 amino acids. Germline-derived CDR1 and CDR2 are MNHEY and SVGEGT. V was pared by 2 bases and J by 0 bases, with 11 bases between. CDR3 loop: CASSYPTDFSNQPQHF. CDR3 nucleotide sequence: TGTGCCAGCAGTTACCCGACGGATTTTAGCAATCAGCCCCAGCATTTT.